Listed below are T cell receptor beta chains from one sample, sequenced in a study of cytomegalovirus exposure and HLA in healthy donors. Method: immunoSEQ multiplex PCR; TCRdb's copy keeps in-frame clones and lacks some. The table lists approximately 150,000 clones, approximately 70% of them singletons, with 2% to 2.5% in the top ten. Source material: PBMCs. The source of these receptors is a human donor in good health. Both conserved end residues are part of each CDR3. Each record gives: V gene, J gene, clone size, D gene, CDR3 protein, CDR3 DNA. A D gene is named only where the DNA matches it firmly. Part of the rows lack a size; the others show once, few, many or a class for expanded clones.

v_gene: TRBV25-1
j_gene: TRBJ2-2
abundance: .
d_gene: TRBD1
CDR3aa: CASSDSRQGDTGELFF
CDR3nt: TGTGCCAGCAGTGATTCGAGACAGGGGGACACCGGGGAGCTGTTTTTT

v_gene: TRBV5-1
j_gene: TRBJ2-1
abundance: .
d_gene: .
CDR3aa: CASSPGQGGSYNEQFF
CDR3nt: TGCGCCAGCAGCCCCGGACAGGGAGGGTCCTACAATGAGCAGTTCTTC

v_gene: TRBV6-1
j_gene: TRBJ1-1
abundance: .
d_gene: .
CDR3aa: CASSHNNRNTEAFF
CDR3nt: TGTGCCAGCAGTCACAATAATCGGAACACTGAAGCTTTCTTT

v_gene: TRBV11-3
j_gene: TRBJ2-1
abundance: .
d_gene: TRBD2
CDR3aa: CASSPRGVAGGGNEQFF
CDR3nt: TGTGCCAGCAGCCCGAGAGGGGTAGCGGGGGGTGGCAATGAGCAGTTCTTC

v_gene: TRBV19
j_gene: TRBJ2-5
abundance: .
d_gene: TRBD2
CDR3aa: CASSKEWGLGVKTQYF
CDR3nt: TGTGCCAGTAGCAAAGAATGGGGACTAGGAGTAAAGACCCAGTACTTC

v_gene: TRBV2
j_gene: TRBJ2-5
abundance: .
d_gene: TRBD2
CDR3aa: CASSEGTSGGKETQYF
CDR3nt: TGTGCCAGCAGTGAGGGGACTAGCGGGGGGAAAGAGACCCAGTACTTC

v_gene: TRBV11-3
j_gene: TRBJ2-3
abundance: .
d_gene: TRBD2
CDR3aa: CASSSSGGGDTQYF
CDR3nt: TGTGCCAGCAGCTCTAGCGGGGGGGGAGATACGCAGTATTTT

v_gene: TRBV7-8
j_gene: TRBJ1-4
abundance: once
d_gene: .
CDR3aa: CASSLARYVPGRNEKLFF
CDR3nt: TGTGCCAGCAGCTTAGCGCGTTATGTTCCAGGGCGGAATGAAAAACTGTTTTTT

v_gene: TRBV5-1
j_gene: TRBJ2-2
abundance: .
d_gene: TRBD2
CDR3aa: CASSFASGGMSGELFF
CDR3nt: TGCGCCAGCAGCTTCGCTAGCGGGGGGATGTCCGGGGAGCTGTTTTTT

v_gene: TRBV7-2
j_gene: TRBJ2-1
abundance: .
d_gene: .
CDR3aa: CASSLDPSYNEQFF
CDR3nt: TGTGCCAGCAGCTTAGATCCTTCCTACAATGAGCAGTTCTTC

v_gene: TRBV11-2
j_gene: TRBJ2-7
abundance: .
d_gene: .
CDR3aa: CASSFYLDTYEQYF
CDR3nt: TGTGCCAGCAGCTTTTACTTAGACACCTACGAGCAGTACTTC

v_gene: TRBV4-1
j_gene: TRBJ1-1
abundance: once
d_gene: .
CDR3aa: CASSQAGVWAEAFF
CDR3nt: TGCGCCAGCAGCCAAGCAGGGGTATGGGCTGAAGCTTTCTTT

v_gene: TRBV12-5
j_gene: TRBJ2-2
abundance: .
d_gene: .
CDR3aa: CASGPPGHPFEELFF
CDR3nt: TGTGCTAGTGGTCCTCCGGGACATCCTTTCGAGGAGCTGTTTTTT

v_gene: TRBV2
j_gene: TRBJ2-3
abundance: .
d_gene: TRBD2
CDR3aa: CASSDGLATDTQYF
CDR3nt: TGTGCCAGCAGTGATGGACTAGCAACAGATACGCAGTATTTT

v_gene: TRBV7-3
j_gene: TRBJ2-1
abundance: .
d_gene: .
CDR3aa: CASSSSREEQFF
CDR3nt: TGTGCCAGCAGCTCGTCGAGGGAAGAGCAGTTCTTC

v_gene: TRBV25-1
j_gene: TRBJ1-4
abundance: .
d_gene: .
CDR3aa: CASSESQGRVEKLFF
CDR3nt: TGTGCCAGCAGTGAATCTCAGGGGCGCGTTGAAAAACTGTTTTTT

v_gene: TRBV27
j_gene: TRBJ2-3
abundance: .
d_gene: .
CDR3aa: CATSPLVTGIVDTQYF
CDR3nt: TGTGCCACCTCCCCTTTGGTTACAGGCATAGTAGATACGCAGTATTTT

v_gene: TRBV4-2
j_gene: TRBJ1-3
abundance: .
d_gene: TRBD1
CDR3aa: CASSLGTGGPITSGNTIYF
CDR3nt: TGTGCCAGCAGCCTGGGGACAGGGGGGCCTATAACCTCTGGAAACACCATATATTTT

v_gene: TRBV7-9
j_gene: TRBJ2-1
abundance: .
d_gene: .
CDR3aa: CASSSLDSYDNEQFF
CDR3nt: TGTGCCAGCAGCTCGTTAGACAGCTACGACAATGAGCAGTTCTTC

v_gene: TRBV5-1
j_gene: TRBJ2-7
abundance: .
d_gene: .
CDR3aa: CASSFYPGSYEQYF
CDR3nt: TGCGCCAGCAGCTTTTACCCGGGCTCCTACGAGCAGTACTTC

v_gene: TRBV5-1
j_gene: TRBJ2-5
abundance: .
d_gene: .
CDR3aa: CASSLGSGSETQYF
CDR3nt: TGCGCCAGCAGCTTGGGGTCGGGTAGCGAGACCCAGTACTTC

v_gene: TRBV7-8
j_gene: TRBJ1-5
abundance: .
d_gene: .
CDR3aa: CASSFGVNNQPQHF
CDR3nt: TGTGCCAGCAGCTTCGGGGTGAACAATCAGCCCCAGCATTTT

v_gene: TRBV30
j_gene: TRBJ1-2
abundance: .
d_gene: .
CDR3aa: CAWSGGPNYGYTF
CDR3nt: TGTGCCTGGAGTGGGGGCCCTAACTATGGCTACACCTTC

v_gene: TRBV2
j_gene: TRBJ2-4
abundance: .
d_gene: TRBD2
CDR3aa: CASREGPGGENIQYF
CDR3nt: TGTGCCAGCAGGGAGGGACCCGGGGGGGAAAACATTCAGTACTTC

v_gene: TRBV7-2
j_gene: TRBJ2-3
abundance: few
d_gene: TRBD2
CDR3aa: CASSQGLAGGTDTQYF
CDR3nt: TGTGCCAGCAGCCAGGGACTAGCGGGGGGAACAGATACGCAGTATTTT

v_gene: TRBV9
j_gene: TRBJ1-2
abundance: few
d_gene: TRBD1
CDR3aa: CASSPLSGGHYTF
CDR3nt: TGTGCCAGCAGCCCCCTGTCAGGGGGTCACTACACCTTC

v_gene: TRBV7-3
j_gene: TRBJ2-1
abundance: .
d_gene: TRBD2
CDR3aa: CASSPPRTSGGYNEQFF
CDR3nt: TGTGCCAGCAGCCCTCCCCGGACTAGCGGGGGCTACAATGAGCAGTTCTTC

v_gene: TRBV6-4
j_gene: TRBJ2-1
abundance: .
d_gene: TRBD2
CDR3aa: CASRPLAATYNEQFF
CDR3nt: TGTGCCAGCAGACCCCTAGCGGCGACTTACAATGAGCAGTTCTTC

v_gene: TRBV10-3
j_gene: TRBJ1-5
abundance: .
d_gene: TRBD1
CDR3aa: CAISDGDRGNQPQHF
CDR3nt: TGTGCCATCAGTGATGGGGACAGGGGCAATCAGCCCCAGCATTTT

v_gene: TRBV25-1
j_gene: TRBJ1-6
abundance: .
d_gene: .
CDR3aa: CAIPLRCSPLHF
CDR3nt: TGTGCCATTCCCTTGAGGTGTTCACCCCTCCACTTT

v_gene: TRBV6-1
j_gene: TRBJ2-4
abundance: .
d_gene: TRBD1
CDR3aa: CASSDNRGVLAKNIQYF
CDR3nt: TGTGCCAGCAGTGATAACAGGGGTGTTCTAGCCAAAAACATTCAGTACTTC

v_gene: TRBV6-1
j_gene: TRBJ1-5
abundance: .
d_gene: TRBD1
CDR3aa: CASTGQGASNQPQHF
CDR3nt: TGTGCCAGCACTGGACAGGGGGCTAGCAATCAGCCCCAGCATTTT

v_gene: TRBV19
j_gene: TRBJ2-7
abundance: few
d_gene: .
CDR3aa: CASSISTASYEQYF
CDR3nt: TGTGCCAGTAGTATTTCTACAGCATCTTACGAGCAGTACTTC

v_gene: TRBV5-1
j_gene: TRBJ2-5
abundance: .
d_gene: TRBD2
CDR3aa: CASSLALRGGQETQYF
CDR3nt: TGCGCCAGCAGCTTGGCATTGCGGGGGGGCCAAGAGACCCAGTACTTC

v_gene: TRBV5-4
j_gene: TRBJ1-1
abundance: .
d_gene: TRBD1
CDR3aa: CASSRPTGQMNTEAFF
CDR3nt: TGTGCCAGCAGTCGCCCCACGGGACAGATGAACACTGAAGCTTTCTTT

v_gene: TRBV5-1
j_gene: TRBJ2-2
abundance: .
d_gene: .
CDR3aa: CASSLRLVGTGELFF
CDR3nt: TGCGCCAGCAGCTTGCGACTAGTCGGCACCGGGGAGCTGTTTTTT

v_gene: TRBV19
j_gene: TRBJ2-7
abundance: .
d_gene: TRBD2
CDR3aa: CASTPTSGGSYEQYF
CDR3nt: TGTGCCAGTACCCCGACTAGCGGGGGGTCCTACGAGCAGTACTTC

v_gene: TRBV7-2
j_gene: TRBJ1-1
abundance: .
d_gene: .
CDR3aa: CASSSPWTANTEAFF
CDR3nt: TGTGCCAGCAGCTCCCCATGGACAGCGAACACTGAAGCTTTCTTT

v_gene: TRBV7-3
j_gene: TRBJ2-2
abundance: .
d_gene: TRBD2
CDR3aa: CASSSAGGPGELFF
CDR3nt: TGTGCCAGCAGCTCAGCGGGGGGGCCCGGGGAGCTGTTTTTT

v_gene: TRBV5-1
j_gene: TRBJ2-5
abundance: .
d_gene: .
CDR3aa: CASSENVGAQETQYF
CDR3nt: TGCGCCAGCAGCGAAAACGTCGGAGCTCAAGAGACCCAGTACTTC

v_gene: TRBV5-4
j_gene: TRBJ2-7
abundance: .
d_gene: .
CDR3aa: CASSSRGIDEQYF
CDR3nt: TGTGCCAGCAGCTCCCGGGGTATCGACGAGCAGTACTTC

v_gene: TRBV30
j_gene: TRBJ1-6
abundance: .
d_gene: TRBD1
CDR3aa: CAWRPGQSSYNSPLHF
CDR3nt: TGTGCCTGGCGGCCGGGACAGAGCTCCTATAATTCACCCCTCCACTTT